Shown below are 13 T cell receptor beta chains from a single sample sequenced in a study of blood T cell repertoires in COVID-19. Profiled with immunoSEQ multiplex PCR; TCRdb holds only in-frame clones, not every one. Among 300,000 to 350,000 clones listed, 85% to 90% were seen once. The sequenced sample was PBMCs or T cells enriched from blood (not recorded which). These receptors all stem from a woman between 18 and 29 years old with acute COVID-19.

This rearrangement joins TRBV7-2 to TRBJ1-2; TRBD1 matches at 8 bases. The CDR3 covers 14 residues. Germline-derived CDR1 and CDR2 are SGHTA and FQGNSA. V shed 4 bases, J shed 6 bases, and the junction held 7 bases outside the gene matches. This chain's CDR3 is CASSYGTGWDGYTF. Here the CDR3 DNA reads TGTGCCAGCAGCTATGGGACAGGTTGGGATGGCTACACCTTC.

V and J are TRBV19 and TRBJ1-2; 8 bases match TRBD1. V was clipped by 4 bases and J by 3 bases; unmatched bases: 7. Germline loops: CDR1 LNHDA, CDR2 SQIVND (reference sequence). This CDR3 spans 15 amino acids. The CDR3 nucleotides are TGTGCCAGTAGTACCCCCAGGGGGCACGACTATGGCTACACCTTC. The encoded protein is CASSTPRGHDYGYTF.

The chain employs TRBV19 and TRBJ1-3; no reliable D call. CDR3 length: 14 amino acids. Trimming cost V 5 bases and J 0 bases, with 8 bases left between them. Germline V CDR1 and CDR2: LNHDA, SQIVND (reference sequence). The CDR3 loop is CASSPRGSGNTIYF. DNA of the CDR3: TGTGCCAGTAGTCCCCGGGGCTCTGGAAACACCATATATTTT. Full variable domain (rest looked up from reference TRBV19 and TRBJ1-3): DGGITQSPKYLFRKEGQNVTLSCEQNLNHDAMYWYRQDPGQGLRLIYYSQIVNDFQKGDIAEGYSVSREKKESFPLTVTSAQKNPTAFYLCASSPRGSGNTIYFGEGSWLTVV.

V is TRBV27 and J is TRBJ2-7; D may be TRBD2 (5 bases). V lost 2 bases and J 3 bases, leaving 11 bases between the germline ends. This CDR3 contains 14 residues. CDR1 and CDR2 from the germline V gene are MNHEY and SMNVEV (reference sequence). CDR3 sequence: CASSLRTGDYEQYF. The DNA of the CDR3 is TGTGCCAGCAGTTTAAGGACTGGGGACTACGAGCAGTACTTC.

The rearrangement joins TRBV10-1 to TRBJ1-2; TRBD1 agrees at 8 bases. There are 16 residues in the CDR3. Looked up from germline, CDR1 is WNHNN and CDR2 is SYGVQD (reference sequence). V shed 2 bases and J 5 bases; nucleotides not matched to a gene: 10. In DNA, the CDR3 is TGCGCCAGCAGTGAGAGGGGACAGGCCCTTAGGTATGGCTACACCTTC. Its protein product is CASSERGQALRYGYTF.

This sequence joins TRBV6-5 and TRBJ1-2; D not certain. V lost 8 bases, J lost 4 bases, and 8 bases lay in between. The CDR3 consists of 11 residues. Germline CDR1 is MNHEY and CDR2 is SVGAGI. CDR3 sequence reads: CASEQIYGYTF. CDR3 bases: TGTGCCAGCGAACAGATCTATGGCTACACCTTC.

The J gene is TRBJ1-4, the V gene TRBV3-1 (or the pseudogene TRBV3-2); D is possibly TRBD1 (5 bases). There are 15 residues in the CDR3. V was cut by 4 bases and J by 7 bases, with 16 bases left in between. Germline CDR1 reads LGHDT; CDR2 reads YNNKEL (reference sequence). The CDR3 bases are TGTGCCAGCAGCCCCCGCCCAGGGCTGGGTGAAAAACTGTTTTTT. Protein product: CASSPRPGLGEKLFF.

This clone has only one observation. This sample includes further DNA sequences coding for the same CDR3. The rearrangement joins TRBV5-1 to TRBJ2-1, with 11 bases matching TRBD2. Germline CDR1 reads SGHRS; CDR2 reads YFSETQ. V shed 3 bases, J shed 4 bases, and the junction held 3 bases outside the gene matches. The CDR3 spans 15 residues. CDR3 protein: CASSSGTSGYNEQFF. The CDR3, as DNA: TGCGCCAGCAGCTCCGGGACTAGCGGATACAATGAGCAGTTCTTC.

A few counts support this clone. This CDR3 reads CATSDPQGGSNYGYTF. The CDR3 nucleotides read TGTGCCACCAGTGATCCACAGGGGGGTTCCAACTATGGCTACACCTTC. The rearrangement joins TRBV24-1 to TRBJ1-2, with 8 bases aligning to TRBD1. CDR1 is KGHDR and CDR2 is SFDVKD in the germline V gene. Trimming took 3 bases from V and 2 from J; bases not matched to a gene: 7. The CDR3 consists of 16 residues.

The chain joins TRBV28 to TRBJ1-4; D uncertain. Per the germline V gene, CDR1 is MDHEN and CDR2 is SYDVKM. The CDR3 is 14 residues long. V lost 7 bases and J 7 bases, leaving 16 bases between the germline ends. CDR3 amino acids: CASNPGNRGEKLFF. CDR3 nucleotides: TGTGCCAGCAACCCGGGGAACCGGGGTGAAAAACTGTTTTTT. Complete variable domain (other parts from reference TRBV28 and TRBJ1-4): DVKVTQSSRYLVKRTGEKVFLECVQDMDHENMFWYRQDPGLGLRLIYFSYDVKMKEKGDIPEGYSVSREKKERFSLILESASTNQTSMYLCASNPGNRGEKLFFGSGTQLSVL.

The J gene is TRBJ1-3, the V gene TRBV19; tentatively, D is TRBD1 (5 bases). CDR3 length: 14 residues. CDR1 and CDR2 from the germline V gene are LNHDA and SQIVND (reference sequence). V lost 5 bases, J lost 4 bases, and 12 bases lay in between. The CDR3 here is CASSPRDVGNTIYF. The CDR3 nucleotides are TGTGCCAGTAGTCCGCGGGACGTCGGAAACACCATATATTTT. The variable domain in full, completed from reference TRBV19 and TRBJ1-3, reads DGGITQSPKYLFRKEGQNVTLSCEQNLNHDAMYWYRQDPGQGLRLIYYSQIVNDFQKGDIAEGYSVSREKKESFPLTVTSAQKNPTAFYLCASSPRDVGNTIYFGEGSWLTVV.

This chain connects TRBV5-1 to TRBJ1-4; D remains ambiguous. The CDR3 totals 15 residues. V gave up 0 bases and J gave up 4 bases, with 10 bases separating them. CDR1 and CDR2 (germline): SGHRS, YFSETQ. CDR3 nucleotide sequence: TGCGCCAGCAGCTTGGCAGTGGCAGATAATGAAAAACTGTTTTTT. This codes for CASSLAVADNEKLFF.

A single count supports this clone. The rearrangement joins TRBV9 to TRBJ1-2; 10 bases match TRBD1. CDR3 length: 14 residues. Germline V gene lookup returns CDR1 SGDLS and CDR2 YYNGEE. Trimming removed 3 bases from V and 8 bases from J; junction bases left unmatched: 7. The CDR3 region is CASSASGTGEGYTF. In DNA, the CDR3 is TGTGCCAGCAGCGCCTCCGGGACAGGGGAGGGCTACACCTTC.